What follows are 12 T cell receptor beta chains derived from one specimen sequenced in a study of CD8+ T cells in alopecia areata. Extracted RNA was reverse transcribed, and the resulting cDNA served as sequencing template. The repertoire was sequenced with immunoSEQ multiplex PCR; TCRdb's copy has only in-frame clones and lacks some. Here the sample spans about 110,000 clones, 59% being singletons. Input material: CD8+ T cells sorted from blood. The origin of the receptors is a human donor in good health.

This clone was counted between two and nine times. The chain carries TRBV30 and TRBJ1-6; D is possibly TRBD1 (6 bases). Germline CDR1 and CDR2: GTSNPN and SVGIG (reference sequence). CDR3 length: 18 amino acids. Trimming took 0 bases from V and 0 from J, leaving 15 bases between them. The CDR3 region is CAWSVDSVTSSYNSPLHF. The CDR3 DNA follows: TGTGCCTGGAGTGTGGACAGTGTAACTAGCTCCTATAATTCACCCCTCCACTTT.

The genes are TRBV5-1 and TRBJ2-1; 9 nucleotides line up with TRBD2. The CDR3 is made up of 15 amino acids. V dropped 1 base and J dropped 4; count of bases not matched to a gene: 3. Germline loops: CDR1 SGHRS, CDR2 YFSETQ. In nucleotides, the CDR3 is TGCGCCAGCAGCTTGATAGCGGGGGCATACAATGAGCAGTTCTTC. It encodes CASSLIAGAYNEQFF.

The gene calls are TRBV30 and TRBJ1-1, with D unclear. CDR3 size: 14 residues. V lost 0 bases and J lost 0, with 8 bases in between. Germline V CDR1 and CDR2: GTSNPN, SVGIG (reference sequence). The CDR3 region is CAWSVRRLNTEAFF. The CDR3, as DNA: TGTGCCTGGAGTGTACGTCGCTTGAACACTGAAGCTTTCTTT.

The chain recombines TRBV19 with TRBJ1-1; no reliable D call. Germline CDR1 is LNHDA and CDR2 is SQIVND (reference sequence). This CDR3 spans 13 amino acids. Trimming took 7 bases from V and 4 from J, leaving 13 bases between them. The CDR3 loop reads CASTPGVSTEAFF. In DNA, the CDR3 is TGTGCCAGTACCCCCGGTGTCTCCACTGAAGCTTTCTTT.

This clone was counted a few times. The V and J genes are TRBV30 and TRBJ2-1; D call uncertain. The CDR3 runs 14 residues. The germline CDR1 and CDR2 sequences are GTSNPN and SVGIG (reference sequence). V lost 0 bases and J lost 4, with 10 bases in between. DNA for the CDR3: TGTGCCTGGAGTGTTAGGGCGGAGTACAATGAGCAGTTCTTC. The encoded protein is CAWSVRAEYNEQFF.

The genes are TRBV2 and TRBJ2-5, with a possible D match to TRBD1 (5 bases). Germline V gives CDR1 SNHLY, CDR2 FYNNEI. The CDR3 extends over 13 amino acids. V was cut by 2 bases and J by 4 bases, with 8 bases left in between. DNA of the CDR3: TGTGCCAGCAGTGAAACAGGTCGAGAGACCCAGTACTTC. It codes for CASSETGRETQYF.

The gene calls are TRBV4-1 and TRBJ2-3; tentatively, D is TRBD1 or TRBD2 (6 bases each). This CDR3 region has 16 residues. The V end was cut by 1 base, the J end by 4 bases, with 15 bases between. CDR1 is MGHRA, CDR2 YSYEKL, per germline. The CDR3 DNA follows: TGCGCCAGCAGCCAAGTTGCGGGGTGGGGGCCAGATACGCAGTATTTT. This gives the protein CASSQVAGWGPDTQYF.

The chain is built from TRBV13 and TRBJ2-7; unclear D gene. Germline CDR1 and CDR2: PRHDT and FYEKMQ (reference sequence). This CDR3 has 11 amino acids. V lost 2 bases and J 5 bases, leaving 4 bases between the germline ends. The CDR3 is CASSLYHEQYF. DNA for the CDR3: TGTGCCAGCAGCTTATATCACGAGCAGTACTTC.

The J gene is TRBJ2-1, the V gene TRBV5-6; TRBD2 agrees at 13 bases. V trimming: 4 bases; J trimming: 0 bases; junction bases outside the gene matches: 10. The CDR3 runs 19 residues. Germline V gene sequence: CDR1 SGHDT, CDR2 YYEEEE. CDR3 nucleotides: TGTGCCAGCAGCACGGGACTAGCGGGGCTCAGGAGCTCCTACAATGAGCAGTTCTTC. It specifies CASSTGLAGLRSSYNEQFF.

This clone was seen more than once but under ten times. Different DNA sequences within this sample yield the same CDR3. The CDR3 DNA reads TGTGCCAGTAGTATGGGTAGCGGGGGGCTCAATGAGCAGTTCTTC. Amino acids: CASSMGSGGLNEQFF. The rearrangement joins TRBV19 to TRBJ2-1; 10 bases are a match to TRBD2. There are 15 residues in the CDR3. Germline V gene lookup returns CDR1 LNHDA and CDR2 SQIVND (reference sequence). The ends lost 3 bases at V and 6 bases at J; junction bases unmatched: 5.

The CDR3 DNA sequence: TGTGCCAGCAGTGCGGGGAGGAATGTCTACGAGCAGTACTTC. Amino acids: CASSAGRNVYEQYF. The chain links TRBV6-5 to TRBJ2-7, with D perhaps TRBD2 (6 bases). The CDR3 is 14 amino acids. The ends were cut back, 5 bases at V and 3 bases at J, with 14 bases in the middle. The germline V gene has CDR1 MNHEY and CDR2 SVGAGI.

This rearrangement joins TRBV29-1 to TRBJ1-3; TRBD1 might be the D (5 bases). The CDR3 has 14 residues. CDR1 SQVTM and CDR2 ANQGSEA come from the germline V gene. With 4 bases removed from V and 0 bases from J, the gap between germline ends came to 10 bases. The CDR3 region is CSVADSHSGNTIYF. The CDR3 nucleotides are TGCAGCGTTGCCGACAGCCACTCTGGAAACACCATATATTTT.